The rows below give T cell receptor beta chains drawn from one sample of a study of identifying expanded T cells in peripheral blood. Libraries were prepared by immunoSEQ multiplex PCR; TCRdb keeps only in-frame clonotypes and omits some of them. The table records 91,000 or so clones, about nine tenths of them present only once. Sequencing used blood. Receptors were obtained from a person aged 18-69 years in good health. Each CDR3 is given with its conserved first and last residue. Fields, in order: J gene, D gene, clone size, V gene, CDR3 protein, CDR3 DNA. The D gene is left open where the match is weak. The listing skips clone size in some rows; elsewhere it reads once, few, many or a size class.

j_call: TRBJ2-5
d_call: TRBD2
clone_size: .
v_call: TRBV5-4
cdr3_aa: CASSLGLAETQYF
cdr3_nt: TGTGCCAGCAGCTTGGGACTAGCAGAGACCCAGTACTTC

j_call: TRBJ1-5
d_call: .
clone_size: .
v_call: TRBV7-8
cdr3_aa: CASSLQGSSNQPQHF
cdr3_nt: TGTGCCAGCAGCTTACAGGGCTCTAGCAATCAGCCCCAGCATTTT

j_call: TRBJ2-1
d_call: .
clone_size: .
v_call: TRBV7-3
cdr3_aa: CASSLMGSYNEQFF
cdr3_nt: TGTGCCAGCAGCTTAATGGGCTCCTACAATGAGCAGTTCTTC

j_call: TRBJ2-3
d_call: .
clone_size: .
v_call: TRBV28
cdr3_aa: CASSFRGGTDTQYF
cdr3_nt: TGTGCCAGCAGTTTTCGTGGGGGCACAGATACGCAGTATTTT

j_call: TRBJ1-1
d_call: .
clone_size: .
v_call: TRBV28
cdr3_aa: CASSLDTEAFF
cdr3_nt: TGTGCCAGCAGTTTAGATACTGAAGCTTTCTTT

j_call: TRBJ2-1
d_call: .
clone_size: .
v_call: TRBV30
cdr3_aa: CAWSAGRREQFF
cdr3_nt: TGTGCCTGGAGTGCGGGACGGAGAGAGCAGTTCTTC

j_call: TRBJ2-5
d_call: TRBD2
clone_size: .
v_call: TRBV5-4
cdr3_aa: CASSLGLAGVQETQYF
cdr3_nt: TGTGCCAGCAGCTTGGGTTTAGCGGGGGTTCAAGAGACCCAGTACTTC

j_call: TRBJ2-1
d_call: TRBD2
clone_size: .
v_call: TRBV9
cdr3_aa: CASSALAGGPYNEQFF
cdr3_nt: TGTGCCAGCAGCGCACTAGCGGGAGGCCCCTACAATGAGCAGTTCTTC

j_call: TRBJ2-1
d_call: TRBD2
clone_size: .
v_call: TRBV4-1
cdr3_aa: CASSQYPSGGALNEQFF
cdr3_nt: TGCGCCAGCAGCCAGTACCCTAGCGGGGGGGCTCTCAATGAGCAGTTCTTC

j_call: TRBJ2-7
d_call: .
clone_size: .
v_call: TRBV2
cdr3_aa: CASHLRGGNEQYF
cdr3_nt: TGTGCCAGCCACCTCAGGGGGGGGAACGAGCAGTACTTC

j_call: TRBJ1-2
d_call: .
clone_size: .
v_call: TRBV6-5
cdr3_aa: CASSSLRGHGYTF
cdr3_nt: TGTGCCAGCAGTAGCCTTAGGGGCCATGGCTACACCTTC

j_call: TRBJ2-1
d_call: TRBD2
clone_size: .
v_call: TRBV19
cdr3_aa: CASDPGLATDNEQFF
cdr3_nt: TGTGCCAGTGACCCGGGACTAGCGACTGACAATGAGCAGTTCTTC

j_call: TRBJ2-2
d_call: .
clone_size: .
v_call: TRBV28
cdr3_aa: CASLVFTTGELFF
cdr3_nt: TGTGCCAGCTTAGTTTTTACCACCGGGGAGCTGTTTTTT

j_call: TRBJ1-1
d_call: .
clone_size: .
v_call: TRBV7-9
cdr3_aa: CASSLRTRGRATEAFF
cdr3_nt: TGTGCCAGCAGCTTAAGGACGAGGGGGAGAGCCACTGAAGCTTTCTTT

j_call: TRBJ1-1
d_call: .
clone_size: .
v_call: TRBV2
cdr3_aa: CASTRIRVGNTEAFF
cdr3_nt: TGTGCCAGCACCCGGATAAGGGTGGGGAACACTGAAGCTTTCTTT

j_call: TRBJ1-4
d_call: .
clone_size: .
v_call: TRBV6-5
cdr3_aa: CASSYGRGGEKLFF
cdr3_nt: TGTGCCAGCAGTTACGGCAGGGGCGGAGAAAAACTGTTTTTT

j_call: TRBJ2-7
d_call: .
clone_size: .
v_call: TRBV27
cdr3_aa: CASTSTDSYEQYF
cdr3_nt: TGTGCCAGCACTTCGACCGATTCCTACGAGCAGTACTTC

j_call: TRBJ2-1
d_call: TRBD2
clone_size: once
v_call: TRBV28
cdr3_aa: CASIKRGTSGRAPVLFF
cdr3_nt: TGTGCCAGCATTAAAAGAGGGACTAGCGGGAGGGCCCCGGTGCTGTTCTTC

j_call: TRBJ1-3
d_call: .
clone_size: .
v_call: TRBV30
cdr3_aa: CAREGPSSGNTIYF
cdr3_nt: TGTGCCCGGGAAGGCCCTAGCTCTGGAAACACCATATATTTT

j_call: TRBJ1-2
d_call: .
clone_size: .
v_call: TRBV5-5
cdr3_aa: CASSLSPGYGYTF
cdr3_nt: TGTGCCAGCAGCTTGTCTCCTGGTTATGGCTACACCTTC

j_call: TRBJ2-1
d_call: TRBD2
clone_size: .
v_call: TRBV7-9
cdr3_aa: CASSLVLAGEERKQFF
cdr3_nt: TGTGCCAGCAGCTTAGTCCTAGCGGGAGAGGAAAGGAAGCAGTTCTTC

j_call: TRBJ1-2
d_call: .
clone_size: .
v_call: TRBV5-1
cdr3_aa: CASSPGTGISYTF
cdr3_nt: TGCGCCAGCAGCCCAGGAACCGGAATCAGCTACACCTTC

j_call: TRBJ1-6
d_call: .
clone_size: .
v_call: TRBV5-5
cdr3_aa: CASSLPDHHSPLHF
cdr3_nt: TGTGCCAGCAGCTTGCCAGACCACCATTCACCCCTCCACTTT

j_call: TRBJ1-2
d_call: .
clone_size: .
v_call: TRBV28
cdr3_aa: CASIYPRRSPIVYTF
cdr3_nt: TGTGCCAGCATTTACCCTAGACGGAGTCCCATTGTCTACACCTTC

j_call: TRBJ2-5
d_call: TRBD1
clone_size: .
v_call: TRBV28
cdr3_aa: CASGQGLETQYF
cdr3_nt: TGTGCCAGCGGACAGGGGTTGGAGACCCAGTACTTC

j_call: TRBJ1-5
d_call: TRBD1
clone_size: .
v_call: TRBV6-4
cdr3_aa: CASRPDRVDRPQHF
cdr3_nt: TGTGCCAGCAGGCCGGACAGGGTTGACCGGCCCCAGCATTTT

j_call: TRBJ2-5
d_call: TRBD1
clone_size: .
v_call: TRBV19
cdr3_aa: CASSIGPGQGGETQYF
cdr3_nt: TGTGCCAGTAGTATAGGACCAGGACAGGGAGGAGAGACCCAGTACTTC

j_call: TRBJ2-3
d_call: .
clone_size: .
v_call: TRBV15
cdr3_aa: CATSRDPGGPFGTQYF
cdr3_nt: TGTGCCACCAGCAGAGATCCCGGGGGGCCATTTGGTACGCAGTATTTT